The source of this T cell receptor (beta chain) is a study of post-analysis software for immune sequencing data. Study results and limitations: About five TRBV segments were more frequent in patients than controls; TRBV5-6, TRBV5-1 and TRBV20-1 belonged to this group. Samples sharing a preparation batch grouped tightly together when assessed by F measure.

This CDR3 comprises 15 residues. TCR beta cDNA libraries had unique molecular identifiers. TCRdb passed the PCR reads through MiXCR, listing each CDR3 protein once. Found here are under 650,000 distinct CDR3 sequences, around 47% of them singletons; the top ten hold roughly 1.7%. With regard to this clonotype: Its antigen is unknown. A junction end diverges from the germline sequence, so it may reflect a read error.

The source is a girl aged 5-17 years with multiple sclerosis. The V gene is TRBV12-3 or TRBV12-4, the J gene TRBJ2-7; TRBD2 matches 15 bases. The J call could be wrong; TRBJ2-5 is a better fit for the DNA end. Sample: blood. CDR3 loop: CAGSPPGLAGGTQYF. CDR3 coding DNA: TGTGCCGGCAGTCCTCCGGGACTAGCGGGAGGGACCCAGTACTTC.